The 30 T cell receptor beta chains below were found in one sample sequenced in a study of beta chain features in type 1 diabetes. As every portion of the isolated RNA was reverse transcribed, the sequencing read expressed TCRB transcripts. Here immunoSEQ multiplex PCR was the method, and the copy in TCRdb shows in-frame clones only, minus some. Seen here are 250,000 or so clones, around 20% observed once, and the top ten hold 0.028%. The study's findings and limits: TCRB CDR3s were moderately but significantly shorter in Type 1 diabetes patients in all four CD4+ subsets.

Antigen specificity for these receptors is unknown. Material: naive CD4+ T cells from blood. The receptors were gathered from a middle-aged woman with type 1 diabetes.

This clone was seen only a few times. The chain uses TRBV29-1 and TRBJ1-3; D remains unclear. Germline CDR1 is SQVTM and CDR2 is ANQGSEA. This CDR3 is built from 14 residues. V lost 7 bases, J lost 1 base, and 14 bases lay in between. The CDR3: CSAIPGSSGNTIYF. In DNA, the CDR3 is TGCAGCGCCATACCGGGATCATCTGGAAACACCATATATTTT.

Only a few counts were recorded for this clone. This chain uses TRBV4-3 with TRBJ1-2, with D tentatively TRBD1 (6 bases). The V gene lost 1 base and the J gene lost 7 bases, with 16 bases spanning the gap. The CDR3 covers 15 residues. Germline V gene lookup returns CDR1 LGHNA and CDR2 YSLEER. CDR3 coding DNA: TGCGCCAGCAGCCAAGCCCCACAGGGTGCCTCTGGCTACACCTTC. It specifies CASSQAPQGASGYTF.

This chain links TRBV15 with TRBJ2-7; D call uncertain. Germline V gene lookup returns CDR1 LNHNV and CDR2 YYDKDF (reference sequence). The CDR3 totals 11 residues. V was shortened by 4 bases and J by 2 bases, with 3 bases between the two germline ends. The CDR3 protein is CATSNTYEQYF. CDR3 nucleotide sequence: TGTGCCACCAGCAACACCTACGAGCAGTACTTC.

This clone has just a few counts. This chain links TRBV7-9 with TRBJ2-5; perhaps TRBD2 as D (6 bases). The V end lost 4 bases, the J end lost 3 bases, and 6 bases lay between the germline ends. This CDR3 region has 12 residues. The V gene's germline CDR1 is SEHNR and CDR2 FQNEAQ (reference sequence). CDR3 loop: CASSWGEETQYF. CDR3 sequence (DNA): TGTGCCAGCAGCTGGGGGGAAGAGACCCAGTACTTC. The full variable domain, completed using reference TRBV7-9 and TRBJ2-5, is DTGVSQNPRHKITKRGQNVTFRCDPISEHNRLYWYRQTLGQGPEFLTYFQNEAQLEKSRLLSDRFSAERPKGSFSTLEIQRTEQGDSAMYLCASSWGEETQYFGPGTRLLVL.

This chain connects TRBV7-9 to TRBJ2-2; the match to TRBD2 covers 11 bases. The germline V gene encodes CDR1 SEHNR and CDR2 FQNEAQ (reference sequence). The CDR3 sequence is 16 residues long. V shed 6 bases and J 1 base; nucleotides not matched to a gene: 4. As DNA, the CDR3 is TGTGCCAGCAGACCCACTAGCGGGGGGAACACCGGGGAGCTGTTTTTT. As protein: CASRPTSGGNTGELFF. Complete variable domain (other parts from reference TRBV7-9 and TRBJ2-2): DTGVSQNPRHKITKRGQNVTFRCDPISEHNRLYWYRQTLGQGPEFLTYFQNEAQLEKSRLLSDRFSAERPKGSFSTLEIQRTEQGDSAMYLCASRPTSGGNTGELFFGEGSRLTVL.

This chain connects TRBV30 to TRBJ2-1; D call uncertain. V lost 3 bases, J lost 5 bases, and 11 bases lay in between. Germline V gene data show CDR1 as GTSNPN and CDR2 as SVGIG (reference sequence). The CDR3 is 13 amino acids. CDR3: CAWSGDLHNEQFF. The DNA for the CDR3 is TGTGCCTGGAGCGGTGACTTACACAATGAGCAGTTCTTC.

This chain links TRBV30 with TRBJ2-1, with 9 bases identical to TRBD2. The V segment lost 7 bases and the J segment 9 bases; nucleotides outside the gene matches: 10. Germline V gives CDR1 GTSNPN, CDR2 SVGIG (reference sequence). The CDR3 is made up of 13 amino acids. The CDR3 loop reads CALDKAGGSEQFF. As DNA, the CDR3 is TGTGCCTTGGATAAGGCGGGAGGGAGTGAGCAGTTCTTC.

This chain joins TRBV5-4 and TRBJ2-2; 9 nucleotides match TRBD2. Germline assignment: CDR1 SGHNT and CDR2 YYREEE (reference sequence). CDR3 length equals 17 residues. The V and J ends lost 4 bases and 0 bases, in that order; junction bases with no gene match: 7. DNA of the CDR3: TGTGCCAGCAGCCCACGAGCTAGCGGGGCGAACACCGGGGAGCTGTTTTTT. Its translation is CASSPRASGANTGELFF.

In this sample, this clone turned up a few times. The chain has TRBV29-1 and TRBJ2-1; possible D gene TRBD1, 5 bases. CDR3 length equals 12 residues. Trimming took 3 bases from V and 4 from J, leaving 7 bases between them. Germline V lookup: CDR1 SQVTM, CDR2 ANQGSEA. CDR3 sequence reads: CSVDDSYNEQFF. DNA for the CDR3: TGCAGCGTTGACGACAGTTACAATGAGCAGTTCTTC.

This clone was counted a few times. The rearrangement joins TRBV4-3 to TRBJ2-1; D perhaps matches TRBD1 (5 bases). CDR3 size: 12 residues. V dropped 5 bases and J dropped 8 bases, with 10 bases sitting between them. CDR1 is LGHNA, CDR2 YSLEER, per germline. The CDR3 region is CASSFQGDEQFF. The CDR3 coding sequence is TGCGCCAGCAGCTTTCAGGGCGATGAGCAGTTCTTC.

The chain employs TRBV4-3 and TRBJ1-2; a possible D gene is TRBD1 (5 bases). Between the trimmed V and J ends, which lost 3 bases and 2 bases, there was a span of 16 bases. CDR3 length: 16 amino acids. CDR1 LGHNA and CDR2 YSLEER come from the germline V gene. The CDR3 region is CASSHYTGGKNYGYTF. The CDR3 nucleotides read TGCGCCAGCAGCCACTACACGGGGGGAAAGAACTATGGCTACACCTTC.

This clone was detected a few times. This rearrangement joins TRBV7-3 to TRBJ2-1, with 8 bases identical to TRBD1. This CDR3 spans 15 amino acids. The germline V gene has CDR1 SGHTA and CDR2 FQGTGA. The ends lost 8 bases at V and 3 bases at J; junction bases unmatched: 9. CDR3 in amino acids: CASRSGQGGYNEQFF. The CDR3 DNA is TGTGCCAGCCGCTCTGGACAGGGAGGCTACAATGAGCAGTTCTTC.

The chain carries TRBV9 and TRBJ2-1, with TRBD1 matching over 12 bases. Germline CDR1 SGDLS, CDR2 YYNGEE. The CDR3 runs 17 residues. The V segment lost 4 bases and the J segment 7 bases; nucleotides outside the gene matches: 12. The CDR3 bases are TGTGCCAGCAGCCCCCGTGAGGGACAGGGGGCATTAAATGAGCAGTTCTTC. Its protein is CASSPREGQGALNEQFF.

CDR3: CASYRPAGELFF. The CDR3 DNA sequence: TGTGCCAGCTACAGGCCAGCAGGGGAGCTGTTTTTT. The V call is TRBV7-9, the J call TRBJ2-2, with a possible D match to TRBD1 (5 bases). Germline CDR1 is SEHNR and CDR2 is FQNEAQ (reference sequence). This CDR3 has 12 amino acids. Trimming removed 8 bases from V and 8 bases from J, with 12 bases in between. Variable domain in full (rest from reference TRBV7-9 and TRBJ2-2): DTGVSQNPRHKITKRGQNVTFRCDPISEHNRLYWYRQTLGQGPEFLTYFQNEAQLEKSRLLSDRFSAERPKGSFSTLEIQRTEQGDSAMYLCASYRPAGELFFGEGSRLTVL.

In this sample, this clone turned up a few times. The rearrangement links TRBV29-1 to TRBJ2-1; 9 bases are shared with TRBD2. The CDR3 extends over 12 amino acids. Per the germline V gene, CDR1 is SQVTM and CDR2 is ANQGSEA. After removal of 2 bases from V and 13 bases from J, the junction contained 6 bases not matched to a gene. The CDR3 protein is CSVEPSSGSQFF. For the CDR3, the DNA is TGCAGCGTTGAACCTAGTAGCGGGAGTCAGTTCTTC.

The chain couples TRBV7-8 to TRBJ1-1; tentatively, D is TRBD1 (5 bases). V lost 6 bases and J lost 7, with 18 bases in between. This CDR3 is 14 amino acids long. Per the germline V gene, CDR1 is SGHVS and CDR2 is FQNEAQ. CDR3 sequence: CASRATVSGVEAFF. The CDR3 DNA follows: TGTGCCAGCAGAGCAACCGTGTCGGGGGTTGAAGCTTTCTTT.

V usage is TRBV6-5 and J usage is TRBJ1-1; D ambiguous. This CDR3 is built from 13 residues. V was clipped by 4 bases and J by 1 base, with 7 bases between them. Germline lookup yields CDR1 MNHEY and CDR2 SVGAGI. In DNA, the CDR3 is TGTGCCAGCAGTTCCACAGCGAACACTGAAGCTTTCTTT. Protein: CASSSTANTEAFF.

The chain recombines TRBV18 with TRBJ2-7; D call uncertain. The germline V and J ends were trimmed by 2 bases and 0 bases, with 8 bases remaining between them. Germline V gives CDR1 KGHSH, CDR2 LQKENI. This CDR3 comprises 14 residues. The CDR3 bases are TGTGCCAGCTCACCAGCTAGGAACTCCTACGAGCAGTACTTC. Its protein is CASSPARNSYEQYF.

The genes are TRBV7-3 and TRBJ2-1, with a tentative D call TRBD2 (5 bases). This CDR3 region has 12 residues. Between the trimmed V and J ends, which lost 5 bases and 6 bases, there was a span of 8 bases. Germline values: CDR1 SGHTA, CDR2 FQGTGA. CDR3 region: CASSESGNEQFF. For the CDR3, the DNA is TGTGCCAGCAGCGAGAGCGGCAATGAGCAGTTCTTC.

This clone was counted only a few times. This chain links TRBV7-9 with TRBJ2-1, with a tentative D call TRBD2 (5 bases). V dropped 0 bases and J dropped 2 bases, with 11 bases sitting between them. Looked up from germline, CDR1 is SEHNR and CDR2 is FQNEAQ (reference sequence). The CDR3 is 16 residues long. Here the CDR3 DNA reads TGTGCCAGCAGCTTAGCGTTAAGACTAACCTACAATGAGCAGTTCTTC. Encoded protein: CASSLALRLTYNEQFF. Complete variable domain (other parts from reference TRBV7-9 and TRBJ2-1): DTGVSQNPRHKITKRGQNVTFRCDPISEHNRLYWYRQTLGQGPEFLTYFQNEAQLEKSRLLSDRFSAERPKGSFSTLEIQRTEQGDSAMYLCASSLALRLTYNEQFFGPGTRLTVL.

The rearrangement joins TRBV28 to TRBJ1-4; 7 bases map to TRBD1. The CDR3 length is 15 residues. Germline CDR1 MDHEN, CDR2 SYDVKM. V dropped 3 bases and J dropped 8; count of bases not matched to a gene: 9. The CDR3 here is CASSFPTGQGEKLFF. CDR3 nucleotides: TGTGCCAGCAGTTTTCCGACAGGGCAGGGGGAAAAACTGTTTTTT.

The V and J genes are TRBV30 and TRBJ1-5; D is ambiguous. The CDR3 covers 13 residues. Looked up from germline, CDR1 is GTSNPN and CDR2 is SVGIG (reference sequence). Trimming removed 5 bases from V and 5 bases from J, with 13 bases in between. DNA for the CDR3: TGTGCCTGGGCCACAGATCAGTATCAGCCCCAGCATTTT. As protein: CAWATDQYQPQHF.

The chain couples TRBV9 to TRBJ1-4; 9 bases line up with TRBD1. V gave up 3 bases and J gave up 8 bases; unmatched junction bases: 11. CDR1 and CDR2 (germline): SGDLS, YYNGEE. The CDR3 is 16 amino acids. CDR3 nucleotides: TGTGCCAGCAGCGCTGACCCCGGGACAGGGAACGAAAAACTGTTTTTT. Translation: CASSADPGTGNEKLFF.

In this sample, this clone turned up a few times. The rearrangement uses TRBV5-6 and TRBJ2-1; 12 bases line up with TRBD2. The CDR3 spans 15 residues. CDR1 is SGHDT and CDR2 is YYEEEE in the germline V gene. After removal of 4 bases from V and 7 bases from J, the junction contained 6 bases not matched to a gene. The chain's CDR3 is CASSQATSGRNEQFF. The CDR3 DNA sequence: TGTGCCAGCAGCCAAGCGACTAGCGGGAGAAATGAGCAGTTCTTC. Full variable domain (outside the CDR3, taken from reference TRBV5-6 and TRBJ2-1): DAGVTQSPTHLIKTRGQQVTLRCSPKSGHDTVSWYQQALGQGPQFIFQYYEEEERQRGNFPDRFSGHQFPNYSSELNVNALLLGDSALYLCASSQATSGRNEQFFGPGTRLTVL.

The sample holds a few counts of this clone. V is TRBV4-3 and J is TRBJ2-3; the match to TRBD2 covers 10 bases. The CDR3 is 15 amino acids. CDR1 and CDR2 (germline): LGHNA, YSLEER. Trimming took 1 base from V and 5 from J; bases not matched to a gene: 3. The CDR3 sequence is CASSQAASGRDTQYF. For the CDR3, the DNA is TGCGCCAGCAGCCAAGCGGCTAGCGGGAGAGATACGCAGTATTTT.

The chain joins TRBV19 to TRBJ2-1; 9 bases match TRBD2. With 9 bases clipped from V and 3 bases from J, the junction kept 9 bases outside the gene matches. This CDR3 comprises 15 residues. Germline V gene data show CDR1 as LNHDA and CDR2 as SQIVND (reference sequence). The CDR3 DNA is TGTGCCAGAAAAAGGCGGGAGGGGAACTACAATGAGCAGTTCTTC. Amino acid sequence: CARKRREGNYNEQFF. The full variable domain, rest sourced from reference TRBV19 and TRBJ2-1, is DGGITQSPKYLFRKEGQNVTLSCEQNLNHDAMYWYRQDPGQGLRLIYYSQIVNDFQKGDIAEGYSVSREKKESFPLTVTSAQKNPTAFYLCARKRREGNYNEQFFGPGTRLTVL.

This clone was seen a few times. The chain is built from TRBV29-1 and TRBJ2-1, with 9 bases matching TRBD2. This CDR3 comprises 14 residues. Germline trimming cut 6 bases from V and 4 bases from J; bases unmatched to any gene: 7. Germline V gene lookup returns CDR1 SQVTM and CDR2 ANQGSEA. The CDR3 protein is CSVRAAGGYNEQFF. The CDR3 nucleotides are TGCAGCGTGAGGGCTGCGGGAGGGTACAATGAGCAGTTCTTC.

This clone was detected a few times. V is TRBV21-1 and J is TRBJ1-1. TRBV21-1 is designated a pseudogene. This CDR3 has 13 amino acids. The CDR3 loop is CASSTHGGTEAFF. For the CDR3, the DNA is TGTGCCAGCAGCACCCATGGAGGCACTGAAGCTTTCTTT.

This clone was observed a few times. The CDR3, as DNA: TGTGCCAGCAGTGCGAGGGCGGTAAACATTCAGTACTTC. Encoded protein: CASSARAVNIQYF. The chain recombines TRBV28 with TRBJ2-4, with D maybe TRBD2 (5 bases). Trimming took 5 bases from V and 6 from J, leaving 11 bases between them. Germline loops: CDR1 MDHEN, CDR2 SYDVKM. The CDR3 is 13 amino acids. The full variable domain, in which reference TRBV28 and TRBJ2-4 provide the parts outside the CDR3, is DVKVTQSSRYLVKRTGEKVFLECVQDMDHENMFWYRQDPGLGLRLIYFSYDVKMKEKGDIPEGYSVSREKKERFSLILESASTNQTSMYLCASSARAVNIQYFGAGTRLSVL.

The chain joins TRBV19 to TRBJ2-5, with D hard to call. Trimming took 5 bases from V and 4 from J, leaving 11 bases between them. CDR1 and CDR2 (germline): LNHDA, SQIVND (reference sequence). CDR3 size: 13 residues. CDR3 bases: TGTGCCAGTAGTGTATCTGGGCTAGAGACCCAGTACTTC. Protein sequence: CASSVSGLETQYF.